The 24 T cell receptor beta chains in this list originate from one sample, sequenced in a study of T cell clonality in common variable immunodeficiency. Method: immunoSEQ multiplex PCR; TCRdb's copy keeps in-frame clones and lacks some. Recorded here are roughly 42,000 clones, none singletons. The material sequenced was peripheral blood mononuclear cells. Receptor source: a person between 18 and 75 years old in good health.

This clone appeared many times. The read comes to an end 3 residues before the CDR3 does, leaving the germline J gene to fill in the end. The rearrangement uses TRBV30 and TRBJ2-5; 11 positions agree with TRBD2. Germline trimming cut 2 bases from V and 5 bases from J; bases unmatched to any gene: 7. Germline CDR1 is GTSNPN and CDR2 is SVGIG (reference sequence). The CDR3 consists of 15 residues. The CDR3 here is CAWSSLAGVDETQYF. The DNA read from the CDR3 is TGTGCCTGGAGTTCACTAGCGGGGGTTGATGAGACC.

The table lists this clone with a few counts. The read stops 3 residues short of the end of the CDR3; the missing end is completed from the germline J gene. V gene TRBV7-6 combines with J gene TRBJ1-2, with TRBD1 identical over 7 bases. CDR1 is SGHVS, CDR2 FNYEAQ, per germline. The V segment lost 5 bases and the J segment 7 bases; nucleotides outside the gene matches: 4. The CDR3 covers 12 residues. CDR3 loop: CASSRQGGGYTF. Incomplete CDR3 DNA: TGTGCCAGCAGCAGACAGGGCGGTGGC.

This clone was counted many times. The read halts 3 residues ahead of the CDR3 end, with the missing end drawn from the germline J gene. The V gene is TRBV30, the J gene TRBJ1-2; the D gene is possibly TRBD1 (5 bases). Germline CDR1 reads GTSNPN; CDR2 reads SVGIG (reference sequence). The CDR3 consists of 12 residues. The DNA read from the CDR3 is TGTGCCTGGACTCTTGGGGGGGAAGGC. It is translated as CAWTLGGEG. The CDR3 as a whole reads CAWTLGGEGYTF.

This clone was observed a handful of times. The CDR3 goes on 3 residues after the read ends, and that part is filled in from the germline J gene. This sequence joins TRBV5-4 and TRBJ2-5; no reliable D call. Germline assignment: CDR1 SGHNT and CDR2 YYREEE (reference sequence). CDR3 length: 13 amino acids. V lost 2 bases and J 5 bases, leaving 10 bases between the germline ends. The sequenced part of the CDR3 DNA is TGTGCCAGCAGCTTAGGTGGCAGGGAGACC. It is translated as CASSLGGRET. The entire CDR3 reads CASSLGGRETQYF.

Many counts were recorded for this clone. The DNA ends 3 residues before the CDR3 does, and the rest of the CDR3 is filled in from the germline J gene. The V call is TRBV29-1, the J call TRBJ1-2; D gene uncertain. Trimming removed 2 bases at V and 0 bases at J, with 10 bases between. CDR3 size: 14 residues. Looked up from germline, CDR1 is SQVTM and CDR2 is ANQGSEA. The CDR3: CSVEPQIPNYGYTF. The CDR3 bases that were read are TGCAGCGTTGAACCACAGATCCCTAACTATGGC.

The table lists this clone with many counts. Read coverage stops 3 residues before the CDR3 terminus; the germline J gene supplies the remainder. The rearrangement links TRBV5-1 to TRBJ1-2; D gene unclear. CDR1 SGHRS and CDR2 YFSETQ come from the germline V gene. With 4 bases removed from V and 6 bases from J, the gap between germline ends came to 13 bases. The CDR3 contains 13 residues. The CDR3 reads CASSAQANDGYTF. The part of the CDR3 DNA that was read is TGCGCCAGCAGCGCTCAGGCGAACGATGGC.

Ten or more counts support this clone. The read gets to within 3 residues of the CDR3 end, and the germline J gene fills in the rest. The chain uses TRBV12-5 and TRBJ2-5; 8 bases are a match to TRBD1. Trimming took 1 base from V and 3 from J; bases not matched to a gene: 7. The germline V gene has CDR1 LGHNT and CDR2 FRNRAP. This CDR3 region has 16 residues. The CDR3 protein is CASGLERTGREETQYF. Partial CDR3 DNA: TGTGCTAGTGGTTTGGAGAGGACAGGGCGTGAAGAGACC. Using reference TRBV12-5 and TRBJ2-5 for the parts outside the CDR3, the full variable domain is DARVTQTPRHKVTEMGQEVTMRCQPILGHNTVFWYRQTMMQGLELLAYFRNRAPLDDSGMPKDRFSAEMPDATLATLKIQPSEPRDSAVYFCASGLERTGREETQYFGPGTRLLVL.

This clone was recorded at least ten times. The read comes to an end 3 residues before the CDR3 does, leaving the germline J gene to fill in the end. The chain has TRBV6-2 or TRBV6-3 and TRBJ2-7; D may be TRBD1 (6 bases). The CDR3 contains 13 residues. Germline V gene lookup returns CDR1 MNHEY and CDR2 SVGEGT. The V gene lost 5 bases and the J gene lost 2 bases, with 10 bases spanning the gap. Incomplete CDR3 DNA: TGTGCCAGCAGTCGACAGGAAACCTACGAG. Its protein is CASSRQETYE. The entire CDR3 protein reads CASSRQETYEQYF.

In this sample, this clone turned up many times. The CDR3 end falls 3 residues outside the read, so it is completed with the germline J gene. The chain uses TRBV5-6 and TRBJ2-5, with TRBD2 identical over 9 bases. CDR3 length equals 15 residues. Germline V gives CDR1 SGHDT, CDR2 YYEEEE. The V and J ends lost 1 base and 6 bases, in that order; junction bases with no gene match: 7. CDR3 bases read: TGTGCCAGCAGCTTGCTGGGCGGGGGGGCGAAGACC. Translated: CASSLLGGGAKT. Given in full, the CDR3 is CASSLLGGGAKTQYF.

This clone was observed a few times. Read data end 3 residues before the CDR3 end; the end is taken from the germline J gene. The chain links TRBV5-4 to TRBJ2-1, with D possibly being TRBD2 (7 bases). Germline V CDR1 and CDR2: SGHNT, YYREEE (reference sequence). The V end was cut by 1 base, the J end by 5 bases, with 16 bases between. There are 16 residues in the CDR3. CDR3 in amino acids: CASSLTGGGLDNEQFF. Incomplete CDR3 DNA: TGTGCCAGCAGCTTGACTGGGGGGGGGCTGGACAATGAG.

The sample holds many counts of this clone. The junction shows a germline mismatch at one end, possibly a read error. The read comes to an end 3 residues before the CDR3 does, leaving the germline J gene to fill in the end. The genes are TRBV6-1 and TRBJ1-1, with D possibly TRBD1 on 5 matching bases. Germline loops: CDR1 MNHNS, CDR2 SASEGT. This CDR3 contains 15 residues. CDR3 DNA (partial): TGTGCCAGCAGCGAAGGGGCGAGGATGAACACTGAA. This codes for CASSEGARMNTE. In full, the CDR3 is CASSEGARMNTEAFF.

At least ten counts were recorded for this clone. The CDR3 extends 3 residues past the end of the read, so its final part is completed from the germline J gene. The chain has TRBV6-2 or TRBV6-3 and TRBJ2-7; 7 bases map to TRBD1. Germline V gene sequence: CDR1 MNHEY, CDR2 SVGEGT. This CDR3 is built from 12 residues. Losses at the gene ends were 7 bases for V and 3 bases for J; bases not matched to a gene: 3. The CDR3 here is CASTDRRYEQYF. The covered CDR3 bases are TGTGCCAGCACGGACAGGCGCTACGAG.

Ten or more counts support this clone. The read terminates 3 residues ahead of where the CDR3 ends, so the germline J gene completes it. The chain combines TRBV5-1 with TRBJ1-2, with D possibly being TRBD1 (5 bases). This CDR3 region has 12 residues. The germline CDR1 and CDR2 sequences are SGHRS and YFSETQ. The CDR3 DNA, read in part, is TGCGCCAGCAGCTTGCAGGGTCGAGGC. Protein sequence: CASSLQGRG. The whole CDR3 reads CASSLQGRGYTF.

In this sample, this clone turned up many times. The chain's CDR3 is CASSLANRDTEAFF. The DNA read from the CDR3 is TGCGCCAGCAGCTTGGCCAATAGGGACACTGAA. This rearrangement joins TRBV5-1 to TRBJ1-1; D is unclear. The CDR3 extends 3 residues past the end of the read, so its final part is completed from the germline J gene. V lost 0 bases to trimming and J lost 3 bases, with 9 bases between them. CDR3 size: 14 residues. The germline gives CDR1 SGHRS, CDR2 YFSETQ.

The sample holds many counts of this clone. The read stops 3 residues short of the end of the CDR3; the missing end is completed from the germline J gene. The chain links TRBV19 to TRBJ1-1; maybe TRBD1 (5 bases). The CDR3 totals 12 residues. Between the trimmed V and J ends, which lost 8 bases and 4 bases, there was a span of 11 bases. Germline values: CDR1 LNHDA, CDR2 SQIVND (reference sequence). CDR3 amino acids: CASQGRSTEAFF. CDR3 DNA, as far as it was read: TGTGCCAGTCAGGGTAGGAGCACTGAA. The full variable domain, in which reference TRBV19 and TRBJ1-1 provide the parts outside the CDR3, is DGGITQSPKYLFRKEGQNVTLSCEQNLNHDAMYWYRQDPGQGLRLIYYSQIVNDFQKGDIAEGYSVSREKKESFPLTVTSAQKNPTAFYLCASQGRSTEAFFGQGTRLTVV.

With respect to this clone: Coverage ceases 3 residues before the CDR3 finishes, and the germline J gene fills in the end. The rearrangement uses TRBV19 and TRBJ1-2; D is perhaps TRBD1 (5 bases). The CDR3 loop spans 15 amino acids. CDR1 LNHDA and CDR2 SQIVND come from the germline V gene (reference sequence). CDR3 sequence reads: CASRAVERETDTYTF. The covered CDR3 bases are TGTGCCAGTAGGGCAGTTGAGCGGGAGACAGATACC. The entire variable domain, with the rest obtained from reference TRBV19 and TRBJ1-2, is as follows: DGGITQSPKYLFRKEGQNVTLSCEQNLNHDAMYWYRQDPGQGLRLIYYSQIVNDFQKGDIAEGYSVSREKKESFPLTVTSAQKNPTAFYLCASRAVERETDTYTFGSGTRLTVV.

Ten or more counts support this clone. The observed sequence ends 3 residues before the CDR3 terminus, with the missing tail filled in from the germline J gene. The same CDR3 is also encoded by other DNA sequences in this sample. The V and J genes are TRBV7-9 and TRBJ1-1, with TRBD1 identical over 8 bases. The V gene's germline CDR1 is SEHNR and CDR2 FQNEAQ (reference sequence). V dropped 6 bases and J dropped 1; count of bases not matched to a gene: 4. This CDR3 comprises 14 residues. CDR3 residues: CASSSGGGNTEAFF. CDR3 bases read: TGTGCCAGCAGTTCAGGGGGCGGGAACACTGAA. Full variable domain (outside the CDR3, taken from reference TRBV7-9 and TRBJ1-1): DTGVSQNPRHKITKRGQNVTFRCDPISEHNRLYWYRQTLGQGPEFLTYFQNEAQLEKSRLLSDRFSAERPKGSFSTLEIQRTEQGDSAMYLCASSSGGGNTEAFFGQGTRLTVV.

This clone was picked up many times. The CDR3 bases that were read are TGCAGTGCTAAACAGTTGGGACTAGCGGGAGTCAAAGGGCAAGAGACC. Translating it yields CSAKQLGLAGVKGQET. The complete CDR3 sequence is CSAKQLGLAGVKGQETQYF. The chain has TRBV20-1 and TRBJ2-5, with 14 bases matching TRBD2. Read data end 3 residues before the CDR3 end; the end is taken from the germline J gene. The CDR3 has 19 residues. Trimming cost V 4 bases and J 2 bases; bases outside gene matches: 15. Germline values: CDR1 DFQATT, CDR2 SNEGSKA (reference sequence).

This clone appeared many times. CDR3 region: CASSPSSYEQYF. CDR3 DNA, as far as it was read: TGTGCCAGCTCACCTAGCTCCTACGAG. J is TRBJ2-7 and V is TRBV18; D is unclear. The read falls 3 residues short of the CDR3 end, and the missing part is taken from the germline J gene. Between the trimmed V and J ends, which lost 3 bases and 0 bases, there was a span of 3 bases. The CDR3 covers 12 residues. Germline lookup yields CDR1 KGHSH and CDR2 LQKENI. Supplemented by reference TRBV18 and TRBJ2-7, the full variable domain reads NAGVMQNPRHLVRRRGQEARLRCSPMKGHSHVYWYRQLPEEGLKFMVYLQKENIIDESGMPKERFSAEFPKEGPSILRIQQVVRGDSAAYFCASSPSSYEQYFGPGTRLTVT.

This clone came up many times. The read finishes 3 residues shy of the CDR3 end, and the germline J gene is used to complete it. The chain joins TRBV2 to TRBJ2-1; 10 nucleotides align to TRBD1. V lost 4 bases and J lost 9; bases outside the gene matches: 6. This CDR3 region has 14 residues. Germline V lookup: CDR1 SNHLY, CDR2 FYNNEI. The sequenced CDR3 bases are TGTGCCAGCAGTGTACGACAGGGGGCCGCTGAG. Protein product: CASSVRQGAAE. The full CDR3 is CASSVRQGAAEQFF. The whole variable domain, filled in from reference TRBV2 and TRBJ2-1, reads EPEVTQTPSHQVTQMGQEVILRCVPISNHLYFYWYRQILGQKVEFLVSFYNNEISEKSEIFDDQFSVERPDGSNFTLKIRSTKLEDSAMYFCASSVRQGAAEQFFGPGTRLTVL.

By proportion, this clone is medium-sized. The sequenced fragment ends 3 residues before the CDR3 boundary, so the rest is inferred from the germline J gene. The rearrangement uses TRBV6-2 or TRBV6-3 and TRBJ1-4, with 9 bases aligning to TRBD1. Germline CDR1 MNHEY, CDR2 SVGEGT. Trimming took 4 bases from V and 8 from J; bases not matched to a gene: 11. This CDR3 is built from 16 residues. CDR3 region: CASSFRGTGFEEKLFF. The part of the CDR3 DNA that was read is TGTGCCAGCAGTTTCCGAGGGACAGGGTTCGAAGAAAAA.

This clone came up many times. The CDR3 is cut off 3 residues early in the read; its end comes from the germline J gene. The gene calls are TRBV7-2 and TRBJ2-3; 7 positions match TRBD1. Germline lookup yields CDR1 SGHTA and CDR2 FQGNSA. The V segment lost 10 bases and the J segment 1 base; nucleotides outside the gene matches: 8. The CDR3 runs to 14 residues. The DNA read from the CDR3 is TGTGCCAACTCTTTAACAGGGGGCACAGATACG. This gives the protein CANSLTGGTDT. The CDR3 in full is CANSLTGGTDTQYF.

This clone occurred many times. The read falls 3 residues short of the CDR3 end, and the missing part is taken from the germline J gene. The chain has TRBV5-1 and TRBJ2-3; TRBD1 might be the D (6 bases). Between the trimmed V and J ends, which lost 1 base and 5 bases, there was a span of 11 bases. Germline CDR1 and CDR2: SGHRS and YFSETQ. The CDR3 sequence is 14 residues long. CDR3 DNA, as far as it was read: TGCGCCAGCAGCTTGCAGGACAGAGAAGATACG. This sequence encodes CASSLQDREDT. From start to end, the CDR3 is CASSLQDREDTQYF.

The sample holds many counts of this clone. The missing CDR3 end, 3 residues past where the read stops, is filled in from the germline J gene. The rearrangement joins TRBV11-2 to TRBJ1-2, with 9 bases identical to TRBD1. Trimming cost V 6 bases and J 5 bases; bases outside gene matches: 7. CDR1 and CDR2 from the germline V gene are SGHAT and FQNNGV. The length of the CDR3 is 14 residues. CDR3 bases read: TGTGCCAGCAGACGCCCGACAGGGGGGTATGGC. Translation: CASRRPTGGYG. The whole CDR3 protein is CASRRPTGGYGYTF.